This T cell receptor beta chain was profiled in a study of blood T cell repertoires in COVID-19. The CDR3 is 14 residues long. Germline-derived CDR1 and CDR2 are SGHTA and FQGNSA. Trimming took 3 bases from V and 5 from J; bases not matched to a gene: 3. In the authors' workflow: Counts of nucleated cells, estimated from reference gene primer amplification, were obtained. This table comes from immunoSEQ multiplex PCR, and its TCRdb copy is limited to in-frame clones, with some not included. The V and J calls and the clone size are those of that table, but D and trimming were determined from the DNA. Here the sample spans about 82,000 clones, roughly 80% being singletons.

Source material: peripheral blood. This sequence originates from a man older than 75 with active or convalescent COVID-19. V and J are TRBV7-2 and TRBJ2-2; 7 nucleotides match TRBD2. The DNA for the CDR3 is TGTGCCAGCAGCTTGGCGGGGGTGACCGGGGAGCTGTTTTTT. Translating it yields CASSLAGVTGELFF.